The 4 T cell receptor beta chains presented below share a single source sample, sequenced in a study of TIL therapy for anti-PD-1-resistant metastatic lung cancer (dated by TCRdb to the early 2020s). The sample's time point label, decoded: pre-treatment sample, taken before nivolumab and TIL therapy. Using bias-controlled multiplex PCR with the immunoSEQ v3 hsTCRB kit, the TCR beta CDR3 regions were amplified from genomic DNA. Sourced from immuneACCESS, this table was stored by TCRdb with only in-frame sequences that have V and J called. A share of the clones is absent; for the studies checked, an unresolved V gene accounts for under half, and the remainder has no known explanation. Present in this sample are some 60,000 clones, 73% of which were seen just once. 1.8% of the sample goes to the ten largest clones. This specimen was blood, taken at baseline. The source of these receptors is a person aged 25 to 79 with non-small cell lung cancer.

This rearrangement joins TRBV7-2 to TRBJ1-5, with 8 nucleotides matching TRBD1. Germline CDR1 is SGHTA and CDR2 is FQGNSA. The CDR3 is 17 amino acids. The ends lost 5 bases at V and 0 bases at J; junction bases unmatched: 9. The CDR3 loop reads CASSLGQGPYSNQPQHF. The CDR3 nucleotides read TGTGCCAGCAGCCTAGGACAGGGACCCTATAGCAATCAGCCCCAGCATTTT. Combining the CDR3 with reference TRBV7-2 and TRBJ1-5 gives the whole variable domain GAGVSQSPSNKVTEKGKDVELRCDPISGHTALYWYRQSLGQGLEFLIYFQGNSAPDKSGLPSDRFSAERTGGSVSTLTIQRTQQEDSAVYLCASSLGQGPYSNQPQHFGDGTRLSIL.

The chain links TRBV7-2 to TRBJ2-1; 11 bases align to TRBD2. Germline loops: CDR1 SGHTA, CDR2 FQGNSA. This CDR3 spans 18 amino acids. V lost 2 bases, J lost 2 bases, and 8 bases stayed unmatched. CDR3 residues: CASSLSGTSGLPYNEQFF. In DNA form, the CDR3 reads TGTGCCAGCAGCTTAAGCGGGACTAGCGGACTTCCCTACAATGAGCAGTTCTTC.

The gene calls are TRBV20-1 and TRBJ1-5; D is undetermined. Germline values: CDR1 DFQATT, CDR2 SNEGSKA (reference sequence). The V end lost 3 bases, the J end lost 9 bases, and 9 bases lay between the germline ends. This CDR3 is built from 11 residues. For the CDR3, the DNA is TGCAGTGCTAGTCGGGGAAGGCCCCAGCATTTT. Its translation is CSASRGRPQHF.

The rearrangement links TRBV5-1 to TRBJ1-1, with D maybe TRBD1 (6 bases). V shed 4 bases and J shed 0 bases, with 13 bases lying between them. This CDR3 region has 15 residues. CDR1 is SGHRS and CDR2 is YFSETQ in the germline V gene. The CDR3 DNA reads as TGCGCCAGCAGCGCCAGGGGAGGTATGAACACTGAAGCTTTCTTT. Translating it yields CASSARGGMNTEAFF.